This T cell receptor beta chain was profiled in a study of T cell repertoires in cytomegalovirus infection. Study-wide background: Epitope selection comprised recently identified HLA-C-restricted CMV epitopes and well-studied HLA-B-restricted CMV epitopes. Matching HLA type and CMV infection were both indicated by public TCR beta signatures.

TCRdb ran MiXCR on the reads and lists one entry per CDR3 protein. There are about 890,000 distinct CDR3 sequences in the sample; around a third occur only once, and over 12% lies in the top ten. As concerns this clonotype: Its target is unknown.

V lost 4 bases and J lost 6, with 19 bases in between. The CDR3 is made up of 15 amino acids. The germline CDR1 and CDR2 sequences are SEHNR and FQNEAQ (reference sequence). The source is a human donor in good health (CMV status not recorded). Some clones in this sample may be carry-over from other donors' samples. V and J are TRBV7-9 and TRBJ2-7; possible D gene TRBD2, 6 bases. The source material was cultured CD8+ T cells from PBMCs, sampled from culture after CMV antigen stimulation. CDR3 sequence: CASSWRVSSLSEQYF. The DNA for the CDR3 is TGTGCCAGCAGCTGGAGGGTGTCAAGCCTCTCCGAGCAGTACTTC. Full variable domain (missing parts from reference TRBV7-9 and TRBJ2-7): DTGVSQNPRHKITKRGQNVTFRCDPISEHNRLYWYRQTLGQGPEFLTYFQNEAQLEKSRLLSDRFSAERPKGSFSTLEIQRTEQGDSAMYLCASSWRVSSLSEQYFGPGTRLTVT.